This T cell receptor beta chain originates from a study of control samples from healthy donors and cancer patients. Turning to this clone: At the DNA level, this CDR3 is encoded by other sequences in the same sample as well.

Profiled with immunoSEQ multiplex PCR; TCRdb holds only in-frame clones, not every one. Of about 120,000 clones in the sample, approximately 88% were seen once. Specimen: blood. The TCR originated in a man between 50 and 59 years old in good health.

This CDR3 is CASSPGTANTEAFF. DNA for the CDR3: TGTGCCAGCAGCCCCGGGACAGCGAACACTGAAGCTTTCTTT. This chain uses TRBV28 with TRBJ1-1, with TRBD1 matching 7 bases. Per the germline V gene, CDR1 is MDHEN and CDR2 is SYDVKM. Trimming took 6 bases from V and 1 from J; bases not matched to a gene: 5. The CDR3 is 14 residues long. Looking up the rest from reference TRBV28 and TRBJ1-1 gives the full variable domain: DVKVTQSSRYLVKRTGEKVFLECVQDMDHENMFWYRQDPGLGLRLIYFSYDVKMKEKGDIPEGYSVSREKKERFSLILESASTNQTSMYLCASSPGTANTEAFFGQGTRLTVV.